The source of this TCR beta chain is a study of cytomegalovirus exposure and HLA in healthy donors. In the PCR, 60 Vbeta and 13 Jbeta primers were used. Clones were sequenced by immunoSEQ multiplex PCR, and TCRdb holds only the in-frame ones, with some missing. This sample has about 160,000 clones, with roughly 85% found just once. Germline V gives CDR1 SGHDN, CDR2 FVKESK. V dropped 5 bases and J dropped 5; count of bases not matched to a gene: 6. The CDR3 sequence is 13 residues long. This clonotype originated in a man aged 25 to 40 in good health and CMV-seronegative. Specimen: PBMCs. V gene TRBV14 combines with J gene TRBJ2-7, with TRBD1 matching over 7 bases. CDR3 sequence (DNA): TGTGCCAGCAGCAGGGGGCCACGGGACGAGCAGTACTTC. This gives the protein CASSRGPRDEQYF. The full variable domain, rest sourced from reference TRBV14 and TRBJ2-7, is EAGVTQFPSHSVIEKGQTVTLRCDPISGHDNLYWYRRVMGKEIKFLLHFVKESKQDESGMPNNRFLAERTGGTYSTLKVQPAELEDSGVYFCASSRGPRDEQYFGPGTRLTVT.